The clone carrying this TCR beta chain occurred many times. The antigen remains undetermined. As TCR cDNA was made by 5'RACE template switching, a universal primer site and UMIs were added. Each CDR3 protein gets one entry after TCRdb re-called the 5' RACE reads with MiXCR. This table has 300,000 to 350,000 distinct CDR3 sequences, around 11% appearing once. The ends were cut back, 2 bases at V and 3 bases at J, with 13 bases in the middle. The CDR3 length is 15 residues. Germline V gene sequence: CDR1 MNHEY, CDR2 SMNVEV (reference sequence). The sample belongs to a study of T cells after yellow fever vaccination. Whole-study context: When fractions had low cell numbers, they were prepared with SMART-Seq v4 Ultra Low Input.

Study results and caveats: Clones that expanded after primary vaccination mostly reappeared after the booster (around 96% CD4, 88% CD8).

Sequences were derived from CD4+ T cells sorted from PBMCs, sampled 45 days after the yellow fever booster vaccination. This clonotype was obtained from a man aged 18 to 29 who received the YFV17D yellow fever vaccine. V gene TRBV27 combines with J gene TRBJ1-2, with D unresolved. Here the CDR3 reads CASSLAPGAYYGYTF. In DNA form, the CDR3 reads TGTGCCAGCAGTTTAGCCCCGGGCGCTTACTATGGCTACACCTTC.